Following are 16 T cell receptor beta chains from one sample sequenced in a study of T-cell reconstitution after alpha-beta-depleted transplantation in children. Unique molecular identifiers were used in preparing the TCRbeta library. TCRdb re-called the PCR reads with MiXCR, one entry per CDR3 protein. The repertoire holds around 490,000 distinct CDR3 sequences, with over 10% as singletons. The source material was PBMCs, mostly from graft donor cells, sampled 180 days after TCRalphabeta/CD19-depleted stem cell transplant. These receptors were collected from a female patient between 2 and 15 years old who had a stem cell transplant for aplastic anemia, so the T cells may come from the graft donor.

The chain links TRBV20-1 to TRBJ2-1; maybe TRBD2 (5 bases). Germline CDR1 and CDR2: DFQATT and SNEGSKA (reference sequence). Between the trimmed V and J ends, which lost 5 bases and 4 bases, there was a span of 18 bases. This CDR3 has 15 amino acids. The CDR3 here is CSARRTGLLYNEQFF. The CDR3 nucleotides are TGCAGTGCTCGACGGACTGGTTTGCTTTACAATGAGCAGTTCTTC.

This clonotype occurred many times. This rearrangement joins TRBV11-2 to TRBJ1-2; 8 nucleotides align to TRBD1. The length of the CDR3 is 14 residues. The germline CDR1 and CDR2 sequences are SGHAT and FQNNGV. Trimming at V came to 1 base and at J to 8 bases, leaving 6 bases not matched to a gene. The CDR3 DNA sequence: TGTGCCAGCAGCTTAGCCGGACAGGGTGGAGGCTACACCTTC. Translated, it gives CASSLAGQGGGYTF.

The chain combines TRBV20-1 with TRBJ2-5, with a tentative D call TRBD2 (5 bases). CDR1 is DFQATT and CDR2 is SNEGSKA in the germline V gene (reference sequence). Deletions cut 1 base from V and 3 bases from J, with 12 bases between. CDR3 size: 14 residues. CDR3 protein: CSARVGSPKETQYF. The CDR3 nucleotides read TGCAGTGCTAGAGTAGGGAGTCCTAAAGAGACCCAGTACTTC.

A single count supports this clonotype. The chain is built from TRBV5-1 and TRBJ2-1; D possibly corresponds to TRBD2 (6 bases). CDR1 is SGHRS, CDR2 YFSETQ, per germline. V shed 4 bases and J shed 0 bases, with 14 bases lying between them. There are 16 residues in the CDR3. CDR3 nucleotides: TGCGCCAGCAGCCGCGCCCGGGGGAGCTCCTACAATGAGCAGTTCTTC. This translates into CASSRARGSSYNEQFF. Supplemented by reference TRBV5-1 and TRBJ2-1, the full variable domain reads KAGVTQTPRYLIKTRGQQVTLSCSPISGHRSVSWYQQTPGQGLQFLFEYFSETQRNKGNFPGRFSGRQFSNSRSEMNVSTLELGDSALYLCASSRARGSSYNEQFFGPGTRLTVL.

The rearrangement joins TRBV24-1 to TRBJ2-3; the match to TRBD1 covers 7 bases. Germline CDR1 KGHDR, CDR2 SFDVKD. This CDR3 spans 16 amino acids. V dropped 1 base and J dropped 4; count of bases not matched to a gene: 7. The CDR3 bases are TGTGCCACCAGTGATTTTCGCGACAGGGCCGCAGATACGCAGTATTTT. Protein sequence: CATSDFRDRAADTQYF.

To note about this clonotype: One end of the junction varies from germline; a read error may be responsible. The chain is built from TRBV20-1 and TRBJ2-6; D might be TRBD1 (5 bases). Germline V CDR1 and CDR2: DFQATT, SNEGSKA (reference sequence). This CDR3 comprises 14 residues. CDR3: CSATPASGANGLTF. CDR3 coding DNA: TGCAGTGCTACCCCGGCCTCTGGGGCCAACGGCCTGACTTTC.

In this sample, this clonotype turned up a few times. CDR3 amino acids: CARGLGETQYF. DNA of the CDR3: TGCGCCAGGGGGCTCGGGGAGACCCAGTACTTC. V is TRBV20-1 and J is TRBJ2-5; the match to TRBD1 covers 8 bases. Germline V gene lookup returns CDR1 DFQATT and CDR2 SNEGSKA (reference sequence). This CDR3 contains 11 residues.

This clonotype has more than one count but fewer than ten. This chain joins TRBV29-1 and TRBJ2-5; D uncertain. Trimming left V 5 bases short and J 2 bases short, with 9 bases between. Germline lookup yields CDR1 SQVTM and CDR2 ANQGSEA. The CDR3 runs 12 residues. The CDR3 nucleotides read TGCAGCGTTCGGCCCCGACAAGAGACCCAGTACTTC. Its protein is CSVRPRQETQYF.

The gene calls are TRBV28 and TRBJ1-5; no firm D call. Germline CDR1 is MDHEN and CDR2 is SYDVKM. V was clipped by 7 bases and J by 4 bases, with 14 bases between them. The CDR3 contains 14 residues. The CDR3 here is CASTSRSGNQPQHF. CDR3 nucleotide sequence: TGTGCCAGCACCTCCAGGTCGGGTAATCAGCCCCAGCATTTT.

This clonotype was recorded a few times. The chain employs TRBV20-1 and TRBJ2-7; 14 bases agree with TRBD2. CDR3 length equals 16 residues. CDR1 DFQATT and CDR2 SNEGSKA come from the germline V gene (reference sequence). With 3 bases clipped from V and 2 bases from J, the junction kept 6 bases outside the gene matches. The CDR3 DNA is TGCAGTGCTAGGACTAGCGGGAGGGGGGGGACCTACGAGCAGTACTTC. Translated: CSARTSGRGGTYEQYF.

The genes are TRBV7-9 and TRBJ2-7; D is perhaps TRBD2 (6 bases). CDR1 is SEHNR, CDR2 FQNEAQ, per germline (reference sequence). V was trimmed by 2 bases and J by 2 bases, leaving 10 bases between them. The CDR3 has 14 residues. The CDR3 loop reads CASSLSGPPYEQYF. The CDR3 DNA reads TGTGCCAGCAGCTTAAGCGGGCCCCCCTACGAGCAGTACTTC.

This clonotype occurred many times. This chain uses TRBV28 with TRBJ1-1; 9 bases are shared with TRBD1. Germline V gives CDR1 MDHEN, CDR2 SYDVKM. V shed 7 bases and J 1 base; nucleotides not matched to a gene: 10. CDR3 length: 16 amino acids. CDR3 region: CASKTPGQGPNTEAFF. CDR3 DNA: TGTGCCAGCAAAACCCCGGGACAGGGACCGAACACTGAAGCTTTCTTT.

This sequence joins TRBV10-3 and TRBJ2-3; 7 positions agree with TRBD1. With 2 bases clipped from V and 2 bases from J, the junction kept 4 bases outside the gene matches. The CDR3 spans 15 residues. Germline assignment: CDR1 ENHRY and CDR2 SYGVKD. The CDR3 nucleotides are TGTGCCATCAGTGAGCCCGGGACAGTCACAGATACGCAGTATTTT. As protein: CAISEPGTVTDTQYF.

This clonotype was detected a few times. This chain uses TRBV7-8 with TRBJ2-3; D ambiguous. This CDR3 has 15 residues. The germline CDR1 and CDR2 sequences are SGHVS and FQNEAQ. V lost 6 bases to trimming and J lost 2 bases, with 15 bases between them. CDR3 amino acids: CASSWERTVTDTQYF. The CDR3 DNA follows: TGTGCCAGCAGTTGGGAACGGACGGTCACAGATACGCAGTATTTT.

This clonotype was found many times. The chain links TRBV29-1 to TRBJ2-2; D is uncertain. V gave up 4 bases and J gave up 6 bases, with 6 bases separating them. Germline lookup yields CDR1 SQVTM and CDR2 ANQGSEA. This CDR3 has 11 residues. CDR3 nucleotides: TGCAGCGTTGTAAGGGCCGGGGAGCTGTTTTTT. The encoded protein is CSVVRAGELFF.

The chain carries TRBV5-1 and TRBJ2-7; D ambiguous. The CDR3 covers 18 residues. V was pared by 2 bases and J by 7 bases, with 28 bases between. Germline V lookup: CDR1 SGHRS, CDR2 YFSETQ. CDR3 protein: CASSLTLSTGSVKDEQYF. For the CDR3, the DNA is TGCGCCAGCAGCTTAACCCTTTCCACGGGCTCGGTTAAGGATGAGCAGTACTTC.